This entry lists 21 T cell receptor beta chains sequenced from one sample in a study of OX40 agonist ivuxolimab in advanced cancers. Clones were read by immunoSEQ multiplex PCR, and TCRdb kept only the in-frame ones, dropping some. There are 55,000 to 65,000 clones in the sample; 75% to 90% occur only once, and 1.5% to 2% lies in the top ten. Sequencing used CD4+ or CD8+ T cells sorted from blood, obtained in a trial of the OX40 agonist ivuxolimab. Source of these receptors: an adult with an advanced solid tumor such as melanoma, head and neck, liver or kidney cancer.

This chain connects TRBV28 to TRBJ1-4; D is unresolved. Germline V gene data show CDR1 as MDHEN and CDR2 as SYDVKM. The CDR3 has 15 amino acids. Between the trimmed V and J ends, which lost 8 bases and 4 bases, there was a span of 17 bases. The DNA for the CDR3 is TGTGCCAGCGCCCCCCCGGGTCCGAGTAATGAAAAACTGTTTTTT. It translates to CASAPPGPSNEKLFF.

CDR3 loop: CATQGQSISNQPQHF. CDR3 sequence (DNA): TGTGCCACGCAAGGACAGAGTATTAGCAATCAGCCCCAGCATTTT. J is TRBJ1-5 and V is TRBV19, with a weak D call TRBD1 (6 bases). V was cut by 10 bases and J by 0 bases, with 16 bases left in between. The CDR3 is made up of 15 amino acids. Germline V CDR1 and CDR2: LNHDA, SQIVND (reference sequence). The full variable domain, with the rest looked up from reference TRBV19 and TRBJ1-5, is DGGITQSPKYLFRKEGQNVTLSCEQNLNHDAMYWYRQDPGQGLRLIYYSQIVNDFQKGDIAEGYSVSREKKESFPLTVTSAQKNPTAFYLCATQGQSISNQPQHFGDGTRLSIL.

This clone was observed a single time. This CDR3 reads CASKEGKGQPQHF. The CDR3 DNA follows: TGTGCCAGCAAGGAGGGAAAAGGACAGCCCCAGCATTTT. V gene TRBV6-9 combines with J gene TRBJ1-5; D is undetermined. Germline V gene data show CDR1 as MNHGY and CDR2 as SVAAGI. Trimming left V 7 bases short and J 7 bases short, with 14 bases between. The CDR3 is made up of 13 amino acids.

V usage is TRBV18 and J usage is TRBJ1-1; 9 bases line up with TRBD1. The J segment lost 1 base and the V segment lost 0 bases, leaving 9 bases of the junction unmatched. CDR1 is KGHSH, CDR2 LQKENI, per germline. CDR3 length: 18 amino acids. The CDR3 loop is CASSPPSPGTGTNTEAFF. For the CDR3, the DNA is TGTGCCAGCTCACCACCCTCACCCGGGACAGGGACGAACACTGAAGCTTTCTTT.

CDR3 region: CASSSGEGAGGYTF. The CDR3 DNA reads TGTGCCAGCAGCTCGGGGGAGGGGGCCGGGGGCTACACCTTC. J is TRBJ1-2 and V is TRBV5-6, with 7 positions matching TRBD1. CDR3 length: 14 amino acids. CDR1 is SGHDT and CDR2 is YYEEEE in the germline V gene. J lost 8 bases, V lost 3 bases, and 10 bases had no gene match.

The chain links TRBV29-1 to TRBJ2-5; D unresolved. Germline-derived CDR1 and CDR2 are SQVTM and ANQGSEA. There are 14 residues in the CDR3. Trimming left V 2 bases short and J 7 bases short, with 17 bases between. CDR3 coding DNA: TGCAGCGTTGAAAATCTTCAACGAACGGGGACCCAGTACTTC. It codes for CSVENLQRTGTQYF.

The V gene is TRBV6-5, the J gene TRBJ1-1; a possible D gene is TRBD1 (5 bases). This CDR3 has 11 residues. Germline-derived CDR1 and CDR2 are MNHEY and SVGAGI. V lost 4 bases and J lost 11, with 11 bases in between. The CDR3 sequence: CASSWGGDAFF. The CDR3 region has the DNA TGTGCCAGCAGTTGGGGGGGAGACGCTTTCTTT.

This clone was seen a few times. The chain combines TRBV6-5 with TRBJ1-2; no clear D. Germline CDR1 reads MNHEY; CDR2 reads SVGAGI. V was cut by 4 bases and J by 11 bases, with 11 bases left in between. CDR3 size: 11 residues. The CDR3 sequence: CASSLAGRYTF. The CDR3, as DNA: TGTGCCAGCAGTTTAGCAGGCCGATACACCTTC.

The genes are TRBV28 and TRBJ1-5, with D maybe TRBD1 (6 bases). V lost 7 bases to trimming and J lost 1 base, with 11 bases between them. The CDR3 totals 14 residues. Germline CDR1 reads MDHEN; CDR2 reads SYDVKM. The chain's CDR3 is CASTTQGSNQPQHF. The CDR3 coding sequence is TGTGCCAGCACCACCCAGGGGAGCAATCAGCCCCAGCATTTT.

This rearrangement joins TRBV10-3 to TRBJ1-1; the D is unclear. V shed 6 bases and J shed 7 bases, with 15 bases lying between them. Germline assignment: CDR1 ENHRY and CDR2 SYGVKD. The CDR3 loop spans 13 amino acids. Here the CDR3 reads CAIRGRVEGEAFF. In nucleotides, the CDR3 is TGTGCCATCAGGGGTCGGGTGGAGGGTGAAGCTTTCTTT.

This chain connects TRBV4-1 to TRBJ2-7; D may be TRBD1 (6 bases). V lost 0 bases, J lost 1 base, and 13 bases lay in between. The CDR3 is made up of 16 amino acids. From germline, CDR1 is MGHRA and CDR2 YSYEKL. For the CDR3, the DNA is TGCGCCAGCAGCCAAGAAGAGGCAGGGGCTTCCTACGAGCAGTACTTC. It encodes CASSQEEAGASYEQYF.

This clone was detected only a few times. The V gene is TRBV15, the J gene TRBJ1-5; no definite D call. Per the germline V gene, CDR1 is LNHNV and CDR2 is YYDKDF (reference sequence). The CDR3 has 14 amino acids. Trimming took 1 base from V and 3 from J, leaving 7 bases between them. The CDR3 sequence: CATSRGGINQPQHF. The CDR3 DNA reads as TGTGCCACCAGCAGAGGAGGGATCAATCAGCCCCAGCATTTT.

The rearrangement joins TRBV19 to TRBJ2-6; the D gene is possibly TRBD2 (5 bases). Trimming pared 3 bases from V and 0 bases from J, leaving 12 bases between. Germline V gives CDR1 LNHDA, CDR2 SQIVND (reference sequence). The CDR3 runs to 17 residues. DNA for the CDR3: TGTGCCAGTAGTATCGGAGGCGGAAACTCTGGGGCCAACGTCCTGACTTTC. Translation: CASSIGGGNSGANVLTF.

This clone was recorded a few times. The chain has TRBV6-5 and TRBJ2-3; D may be TRBD1 (5 bases). Germline CDR1 and CDR2: MNHEY and SVGAGI. Trimming removed 7 bases from V and 2 bases from J, with 13 bases in between. This CDR3 has 14 residues. CDR3 nucleotides: TGTGCCAGCAAGGGGTTCCAGTACACAGATACGCAGTATTTT. Protein: CASKGFQYTDTQYF.

DNA of the CDR3: TGTGCCAGCAGTTTCCTTAGGGATTTGAATGGCTACACCTTC. Translating gives CASSFLRDLNGYTF. The chain combines TRBV28 with TRBJ1-2; D gene ambiguous. This CDR3 has 14 residues. V dropped 3 bases and J dropped 6 bases, with 14 bases sitting between them. Germline-derived CDR1 and CDR2 are MDHEN and SYDVKM.

This chain connects TRBV10-1 to TRBJ2-1; D perhaps matches TRBD2 (6 bases). Germline CDR1 is WNHNN and CDR2 is SYGVQD (reference sequence). V shed 3 bases and J shed 6 bases, with 18 bases lying between them. The CDR3 is 16 amino acids. The CDR3 DNA sequence: TGCGCCAGCAGTGACGCCCCCGGACTATCGGGCAATGAGCAGTTCTTC. As protein: CASSDAPGLSGNEQFF.

The chain employs TRBV6-1 and TRBJ2-3; 9 bases are a match to TRBD2. The length of the CDR3 is 16 residues. CDR1 is MNHNS, CDR2 SASEGT, per germline. Trimming removed 3 bases from V and 8 bases from J; junction bases left unmatched: 12. CDR3 protein: CASSEGGGASGVTQYF. CDR3 in DNA: TGTGCCAGCAGTGAGGGCGGGGGGGCCTCGGGTGTTACGCAGTATTTT.

The chain combines TRBV19 with TRBJ2-6; unclear D gene. CDR1 is LNHDA and CDR2 is SQIVND in the germline V gene (reference sequence). V lost 6 bases to trimming and J lost 2 bases, with 11 bases between them. This CDR3 is 15 amino acids long. The CDR3: CASSLGSAGANVLTF. The CDR3 DNA reads as TGTGCCAGTAGCCTCGGTTCAGCTGGGGCCAACGTCCTGACTTTC.

The genes are TRBV29-1 and TRBJ1-3; D uncertain. Trimming left V 3 bases short and J 0 bases short, with 6 bases between. Germline V gene sequence: CDR1 SQVTM, CDR2 ANQGSEA. The CDR3 spans 13 residues. The CDR3 DNA sequence: TGCAGCGTTGATCCGGTCTCTGGAAACACCATATATTTT. This sequence encodes CSVDPVSGNTIYF. The full variable domain, in which reference TRBV29-1 and TRBJ1-3 provide the parts outside the CDR3, is SAVISQKPSRDICQRGTSLTIQCQVDSQVTMMFWYRQQPGQSLTLIATANQGSEATYESGFVIDKFPISRPNLTFSTLTVSNMSPEDSSIYLCSVDPVSGNTIYFGEGSWLTVV.

The V gene is TRBV28, the J gene TRBJ1-1; the D is unclear. CDR3 length equals 9 residues. Per the germline V gene, CDR1 is MDHEN and CDR2 is SYDVKM. V was trimmed by 7 bases and J by 7 bases, leaving 4 bases between them. CDR3 sequence reads: CASTLEAFF. For the CDR3, the DNA is TGTGCCAGCACCCTTGAAGCTTTCTTT.

This sequence joins TRBV6-4 and TRBJ1-3; no clear D gene. The V end was cut by 0 bases, the J end by 2 bases, with 14 bases between. CDR1 and CDR2 (germline): MRHNA, SNTAGT. This CDR3 is built from 17 residues. The CDR3 spells CASSDSRGGAPGNTIYF. The CDR3 bases are TGTGCCAGCAGTGACTCGAGAGGCGGAGCGCCTGGAAACACCATATATTTT.